One sample yielded the 7 T cell receptor beta chains listed below, sequenced in a study of blood T cell repertoires in COVID-19. The method was immunoSEQ multiplex PCR; TCRdb's version includes in-frame clones alone and lacks a portion of them. The sample holds approximately 310,000 clones; roughly 88% are singletons and the top ten take less than 2.5%. The sample comprised PBMCs or T cells enriched from blood (not recorded which). These receptors were collected from a man aged 25 to 40 who had recovered from COVID-19.

Concerning this clone: The sample has other DNA sequences that encode this CDR3 too. The rearrangement joins TRBV6-5 to TRBJ1-6; D possibly corresponds to TRBD1 (5 bases). CDR1 MNHEY and CDR2 SVGAGI come from the germline V gene. The CDR3 contains 13 residues. V lost 0 bases and J lost 10, with 7 bases in between. The CDR3 coding sequence is TGTGCCAGCAGTTACTCAAGGGGCTCACCCCTCCACTTT. It specifies CASSYSRGSPLHF.

The chain uses TRBV3-1 (or the pseudogene TRBV3-2) and TRBJ1-2; tentative D call: TRBD1 (5 bases). With 4 bases removed from V and 4 bases from J, the gap between germline ends came to 19 bases. This CDR3 has 16 residues. CDR1 is LGHDT, CDR2 YNNKEL, per germline (reference sequence). The CDR3 reads CASSPDGEGKVYGYTF. The CDR3 DNA sequence: TGTGCCAGCAGCCCAGATGGGGAGGGGAAGGTCTATGGCTACACCTTC.

The V call is TRBV12-3 or TRBV12-4, the J call TRBJ1-2; perhaps TRBD1 as D (5 bases). The CDR3 is 12 amino acids. V was pared by 5 bases and J by 8 bases, with 12 bases between. The CDR3 DNA reads TGTGCCAGCAGTCTTACAGGCCTCGGCTACACCTTC. This gives the protein CASSLTGLGYTF.

The rearrangement links TRBV6-5 to TRBJ1-1; 7 bases align to TRBD1. The germline CDR1 and CDR2 sequences are MNHEY and SVGAGI. The CDR3 runs to 15 residues. With 8 bases clipped from V and 4 bases from J, the junction kept 13 bases outside the gene matches. CDR3 loop: CASHGRGTSGTEAFF. Here the CDR3 DNA reads TGTGCCAGCCATGGCAGGGGGACGTCGGGCACTGAAGCTTTCTTT.

The chain carries TRBV12-3 or TRBV12-4 and TRBJ1-1; no clear D. V was clipped by 9 bases and J by 3 bases, with 14 bases between them. CDR3 length equals 13 residues. The CDR3 protein is CASMGRRDTEAFF. The CDR3 region has the DNA TGTGCCAGTATGGGGAGGAGGGACACTGAAGCTTTCTTT.

The V and J genes are TRBV7-9 and TRBJ1-5, with D perhaps matching TRBD1 (5 bases). The V end was cut by 1 base, the J end by 6 bases, with 10 bases between. The CDR3 is 14 residues long. Germline values: CDR1 SEHNR, CDR2 FQNEAQ (reference sequence). The CDR3 DNA is TGTGCCAGCAGCTTAGGGGGCACAGGTCAGCCCCAGCATTTT. It yields the protein CASSLGGTGQPQHF. Full variable domain (remainder filled in from reference TRBV7-9 and TRBJ1-5): DTGVSQNPRHKITKRGQNVTFRCDPISEHNRLYWYRQTLGQGPEFLTYFQNEAQLEKSRLLSDRFSAERPKGSFSTLEIQRTEQGDSAMYLCASSLGGTGQPQHFGDGTRLSIL.

V usage is TRBV2 and J usage is TRBJ1-2, with D uncertain. Germline assignment: CDR1 SNHLY and CDR2 FYNNEI. V was pared by 6 bases and J by 6 bases, with 14 bases between. The CDR3 covers 13 residues. The CDR3 here is CASSEGRRDGYTF. The CDR3 nucleotides read TGTGCCAGCAGCGAGGGAAGACGGGATGGCTACACCTTC.